The clone carrying this T cell receptor beta chain was counted only a few times. The record originates from a study of a mutant IDH1 vaccine in newly diagnosed glioma. The CDR3 length is 11 residues. Deletions cut 6 bases from V and 6 bases from J, with 9 bases between. Germline V gene data show CDR1 as SQVTM and CDR2 as ANQGSEA. Produced via immunoSEQ multiplex PCR; TCRdb's table is partial and in-frame only. The table records about 35,000 clones, 80% to 85% of them present only once. The time point here: baseline, week 1 (first vaccination visit). Documented treatment: pre-vaccination baseline after standard-of-care therapy.

This specimen consisted of peripheral blood mononuclear cells (PBMCs), obtained from a glioma patient treated with radiotherapy, temozolomide or both. The V and J genes are TRBV29-1 and TRBJ2-1, with D perhaps TRBD1 or TRBD2 (5 bases each). This TCR came from a man over 45 with glioma. Some clones in this sample may be carry-over from other donors' samples. CDR3 loop: CSVGAINEQFF. The CDR3, as DNA: TGCAGCGTCGGGGCCATCAATGAGCAGTTCTTC.